This paragraph covers one TCR beta chain sequence. The repertoire was sequenced with immunoSEQ multiplex PCR; TCRdb's copy has only in-frame clones and lacks some. The sample includes approximately 150,000 clones, 65% to 85% of them seen just once. The CDR3 spans 16 residues. V lost 3 bases, J lost 5 bases, and 17 bases lay in between. Germline values: CDR1 SGHNT, CDR2 YYREEE (reference sequence). The sample originates from a study of blood T cell repertoires in COVID-19. The sequenced sample consisted of peripheral blood. V usage is TRBV5-4 and J usage is TRBJ2-2, with D perhaps matching TRBD1 (6 bases). The source is a woman aged 65 to 85 who had recovered from COVID-19. Here the CDR3 DNA reads TGTGCCAGCAGCTGGGGCCATACAGGGCCGACCGGGGAGCTGTTTTTT. It translates to CASSWGHTGPTGELFF.